Detailed here is one TCR beta chain. Its antigen remains unknown. The sample belongs to a study of identical twins. Template switching added a universal primer site, and cDNA bore unique molecular identifiers. One entry per CDR3 protein results from TCRdb running MiXCR on the 5' RACE reads. The table has approximately 490,000 distinct CDR3 sequences, approximately 20% seen once; the top ten hold approximately 0.52%. The CDR3 length is 13 residues. From germline, CDR1 is SQVTM and CDR2 ANQGSEA. V was cut by 7 bases and J by 1 base, with 11 bases left in between. Study observations and caveats: Its conclusions, products of cross-sectional statistical analysis, did not come from following the same donors. Modelling approaches yielded underestimates of out-of-frame TCR alpha sharing between monozygotic twins. Insertions ran lower in abundant cord blood beta clonotypes, though not in memory repertoires.

These data were likewise used in another study, on yellow fever vaccine responses in identical twins.

Input material: CD4+ T cells sorted from blood. This receptor was obtained from a woman under 30 in good health. The chain is built from TRBV29-1 and TRBJ2-1; a possible D gene is TRBD1 (8 bases). CDR3 amino acids: CSAQGGSYNEQFF. CDR3 nucleotides: TGCAGCGCACAGGGGGGGTCCTACAATGAGCAGTTCTTC.